This T cell receptor beta chain stems from a study of blood T cells in healthy people across ages. Study-level findings and limits: Roughly linearly, TCR beta diversity per million T cells fell as age increased.

Regarding this clonotype: Antigen unknown.

Using a J-beta primer mix together with a sample-barcoded 5' primer, a second PCR was run for roughly 6 to 11 cycles. TCRdb used MiXCR to reprocess the 5' RACE reads, holding one entry per CDR3 protein. The sample yields 250,000 to 300,000 distinct CDR3 sequences, 25% to 30% seen once. CDR1 and CDR2 from the germline V gene are DFQATT and SNEGSKA (reference sequence). V was pared by 5 bases and J by 6 bases, with 23 bases between. CDR3 size: 16 residues. The donors, all healthy, were Caucasians living in Russia, aged roughly 6 to 100. Peripheral blood was drawn, about 10 milliliters per donor. Source material: blood. The TCR comes from a woman in her 70s in good health. J is TRBJ2-4 and V is TRBV20-1, with TRBD2 as a possible D gene (6 bases). CDR3 DNA: TGCAGTGCTGCCTCCGAACGGTCCTGGGGGGTAAACATTCAGTACTTC. This translates into CSAASERSWGVNIQYF.